This T cell receptor (beta chain) was profiled in a study of coeliac disease. Notes on this clone: What it binds is not known.

Germline V gene lookup returns CDR1 ENHRY and CDR2 SYGVKD. This CDR3 contains 15 residues. Trimming at V came to 2 bases and at J to 8 bases, leaving 6 bases not matched to a gene. The repertoire was sequenced with immunoSEQ multiplex PCR; TCRdb's copy has only in-frame clones and lacks some. Among over 4,000 clones listed, 62% were seen once. Study results and limitations: TRB repertoires were largely private, with most amino acid sequences found in only one sample.

What was sequenced was intraepithelial lymphocytes from the gut. The chain combines TRBV10-3 with TRBJ2-1; 10 bases are shared with TRBD2. This sequence was found in a young woman with active celiac disease. The CDR3 coding sequence is TGTGCCATCAGTGAGAGAGCGGGGGGGTACGATGAGCAGTTCTTC. It translates to CAISERAGGYDEQFF.